These T cell receptor beta chains were read from a single sample in a study of control samples from healthy donors and cancer patients. TCRdb's copy holds only in-frame clones and misses some; the assay was immunoSEQ multiplex PCR. The table shows under 30,000 clones, with around 85% occurring only once. The sample taken for sequencing was PBMCs. The receptor set was obtained from an older woman with head and neck cancer. CDR3s leave out the opening cysteine and the closing phenylalanine or tryptophan.

v_gene	j_gene	CDR3aa
TRBV12-5	TRBJ1-5	ASGFRADYSNQPQH
TRBV4-2	TRBJ1-1	ASSQSTNTEAF
TRBV12-3/TRBV12-4	TRBJ1-5	ASSLEGIQPQH
TRBV9	TRBJ2-7	ASSADTSTYEQY
TRBV3-1/TRBV3-2	TRBJ2-5	ASSASGGAFETQY
TRBV14	TRBJ2-1	ASSHPGQGFEQF
TRBV7-8	TRBJ2-3	ASSSSPYRFDTQY
TRBV5-1	TRBJ2-5	ASSLSSGTSKTQY
TRBV5-6	TRBJ1-1	ASSLANRGEAF
TRBV5-1	TRBJ2-7	ASSLQSGGGLDSHPYEQY
TRBV7-2	TRBJ1-2	ASSGGLPYGYT
TRBV18	TRBJ1-2	ASSPDRAGYT
TRBV27	TRBJ1-4	ASSLFSTNEKLF
TRBV3-1/TRBV3-2	TRBJ1-1	ASSQSSTEAF
TRBV5-6	TRBJ2-7	ASSSILGGAFGEQY
TRBV6-5	TRBJ1-1	ASSDTEAF
TRBV7-9	TRBJ2-1	ASSFGGLIHYNEQF
TRBV5-1	TRBJ2-5	ASSDETGRETQY
TRBV3-1/TRBV3-2	TRBJ1-4	ASSHRAPEKLF